These T cell receptor beta chains were read from a single sample in a study of identical twins. TCRdb independently ran MiXCR on the 5' RACE reads; one entry per CDR3 protein. Among roughly 720,000 distinct CDR3 sequences listed, about 20% were seen once. These data are also associated with another study on T cells expressing NK-cell markers.

Sequencing input: PBMCs. These receptors were collected from a woman younger than 35 in good health. CDR3s include the opening cysteine and the closing phenylalanine or tryptophan. A D gene is named only where the DNA matches it firmly. Rows give clone size only sometimes, using once, few, many, or a class for an expanded clone.

d_gene	j_gene	v_gene	abundance	CDR3nt	CDR3aa
-	TRBJ2-5	TRBV11-2	-	TGTGCCAGCAGCTTTTCAGTAGGACGAGAGACCCAGTACTTC	CASSFSVGRETQYF
-	TRBJ2-5	TRBV12-3/TRBV12-4	-	TGTGCCAGCAGTTTCAGGGGATGGGAGACCCAGTACTTC	CASSFRGWETQYF
-	TRBJ2-2	TRBV15	-	TGTGCCACCAGCAGAGAAGTAAACGGGGAGCTGTTTTTT	CATSREVNGELFF
-	TRBJ1-1	TRBV3-1	few	TGTGCCAGCACCAGAGAGTTGAACGTAATGACTCAAGCTTTCTTT	CASTRELNVMTQAFF
-	TRBJ2-1	TRBV7-9	-	TGTGCCAGCAGCTTTTTGCTGACCACTAGGCTCGACAATGAGCAGTTCTTC	CASSFLLTTRLDNEQFF
TRBD2	TRBJ2-1	TRBV7-2	-	TGTGCCAGCAGCTTAAAAGCGGGAGGGGTCTATGAGCAGTTCTTC	CASSLKAGGVYEQFF
-	TRBJ1-6	TRBV7-8	once	TGTGCCAGCAGCCCAGAACAGGGTTATAATTCACCCCTCCACTTT	CASSPEQGYNSPLHF
-	TRBJ1-1	TRBV20-1	-	TGCAGTGCTAGAGGGGGACACTTGAACACTGAAGCTTTCTTT	CSARGGHLNTEAFF
TRBD1	TRBJ2-5	TRBV7-2	few	TGTGCCAGCAGCGTGACAGGGGGCGTGGAGACCCAGTACTTC	CASSVTGGVETQYF
-	TRBJ1-1	TRBV10-3	few	TGTGCCATCAGTGAGTCGGCAAGGGAGAACACTGAAGCTTTCTTT	CAISESARENTEAFF
-	TRBJ2-2	TRBV9	-	TGTGCCAGCAGCGTACTGGGGAAGAACACCGGGGAGCTGTTTTTT	CASSVLGKNTGELFF
-	TRBJ2-7	TRBV5-1	few	TGCGCCAGCAGCTTGTCTGGGGGTTTGGACGAGCAGTACTTC	CASSLSGGLDEQYF
TRBD2	TRBJ2-2	TRBV9	-	TGTGCCAGCAACCGGGGACTAGCGGGGGTCGGGGAGCTGTTTTTT	CASNRGLAGVGELFF
-	TRBJ2-1	TRBV7-2	-	TGTGCCAGCAGCCCCACGGTTAACAATGAGCAGTTCTTC	CASSPTVNNEQFF
-	TRBJ2-1	TRBV10-2	-	TGCGCCAGCAGTGATCGCGGACTCGGCTACAATGAGCAGTTCTTC	CASSDRGLGYNEQFF
TRBD2	TRBJ2-3	TRBV29-1	few	TGCAGCGTTGGATTAGCGGGGGGCGACTCATATACGCAGTATTTT	CSVGLAGGDSYTQYF
TRBD2	TRBJ2-1	TRBV27	few	TGTGCCAGCAGTTTATTGAGCGGGGGGCTCCATGAGCAGTTCTTC	CASSLLSGGLHEQFF
-	TRBJ2-5	TRBV5-1	-	TGCGCCAGCAGCTTGGGGGCAGCCTCGTTCCGAGAGACCCAGTACTTC	CASSLGAASFRETQYF
-	TRBJ2-2	TRBV11-2	-	TGTGCCAGCAGCCTGCTGGGGGGGACAGGGAACACCGGGGAGCTGTTTTTT	CASSLLGGTGNTGELFF
-	TRBJ1-1	TRBV5-4	few	TGTGCCAGCAGCATTCCGGGACCCGGGGACACTGAAGCTTTCTTT	CASSIPGPGDTEAFF
-	TRBJ1-1	TRBV5-1	many	TGCGCCAGCAGCAGGGAGATGAACACTGAAGCTTTCTTT	CASSREMNTEAFF
-	TRBJ2-2	TRBV5-6	-	TGTGCCAGCAGCTTGGTCGGGGGTTCGGAGCTGTTTTTT	CASSLVGGSELFF
-	TRBJ2-2	TRBV10-3	-	TGTGCCATCAGTGAGTCGGGAGGAAACACCGGGGAGCTGTTTTTT	CAISESGGNTGELFF
-	TRBJ1-2	TRBV9	-	TGTGCCAGCAGCGTAGGAAGGGGCTTTACCTATGGCTACACCTTC	CASSVGRGFTYGYTF
-	TRBJ2-7	TRBV4-2	many	TGTGCCAGCAGCGAACGGGAACCCTACGAGCAGTACTTC	CASSEREPYEQYF
-	TRBJ2-1	TRBV7-2	-	TGTGCCAGCAGCATCATTTTAGCGGTCTCCTACAATGAGCAGTTCTTC	CASSIILAVSYNEQFF
-	TRBJ2-5	TRBV7-9	-	TGTGCCAGCAGCTTCGTGGTAGCGGAGACCCAGTACTTC	CASSFVVAETQYF
-	TRBJ2-1	TRBV6-2/TRBV6-3	-	TGTGCCAGCAGCCCATATACCCCTCAAACAGGTCATGAGCAGTTCTTC	CASSPYTPQTGHEQFF
-	TRBJ2-3	TRBV12-3/TRBV12-4	-	TGTGCCAGCAGTAGGGGAGTAGCGTCAGATACGCAGTATTTT	CASSRGVASDTQYF
-	TRBJ1-5	TRBV5-1	-	TGCGCCAGCAGCTTGGGGGAGAGCAATCAGCCCCAGCATTTT	CASSLGESNQPQHF
-	TRBJ2-3	TRBV9	-	TGTGCCAGCAGCGTAGGGGAGAGGATCACTCATACTAGCACAGATACGCAGTATTTT	CASSVGERITHTSTDTQYF
-	TRBJ1-1	TRBV12-3/TRBV12-4	-	TGTGCCAGCAGTTACAGGGTGGGGACTGAAGCTTTCTTT	CASSYRVGTEAFF
-	TRBJ1-4	TRBV15	few	TGTGCCACCAGCAGAGAGGGACGGACCAATGAAAAACTGTTTTTT	CATSREGRTNEKLFF
-	TRBJ1-1	TRBV20-1	few	TGCAGTGCCTTATTCGGCACTGAAGCTTTCTTT	CSALFGTEAFF
TRBD1	TRBJ2-7	TRBV6-5	few	TGTGCCAGCAGTTACGCCCACAGGGGCTCCTACGAGCAGTACTTC	CASSYAHRGSYEQYF
-	TRBJ1-1	TRBV27	-	TGTGCCAGCAGTTTGTCGAAGGGGGTCAGCGAAGCTTTCTTT	CASSLSKGVSEAFF
TRBD1	TRBJ2-4	TRBV20-1	few	TGCAGTGCAAAGGGACAGGGTCAAAACATTCAGTACTTC	CSAKGQGQNIQYF
TRBD1	TRBJ2-7	TRBV27	-	TGTGCCAGCAGTTCCACAGGGACAGCCTCCTTACACCGAGGTTATGGGCAGTACTTC	CASSSTGTASLHRGYGQYF
TRBD1	TRBJ2-4	TRBV5-1	-	TGCGCCAGCAGCCCGAGGACAGGGGAAAACATTCAGTACTTC	CASSPRTGENIQYF
-	TRBJ1-2	TRBV12-3/TRBV12-4	-	TGTGCCAGCAGTGGATCCGGGACAACTGGGCGGGATGGCTACACCTTC	CASSGSGTTGRDGYTF
TRBD1	TRBJ2-1	TRBV11-2	few	TGTGCCAGCAGCTCCCGACAGGGGGGAGGGTACAATGAGCAGTTCTTC	CASSSRQGGGYNEQFF
-	TRBJ2-3	TRBV12-3/TRBV12-4	few	TGTGCCAGCAGTGAACTAGCAGCGGATACGCAGTATTTT	CASSELAADTQYF
-	TRBJ2-5	TRBV13	-	TGTGCCAGCAGCGCCCTCAACCAAGAGACCCAGTACTTC	CASSALNQETQYF
-	TRBJ1-2	TRBV20-1	few	TGCAGTGCGGCGGGTCATGGCTACACCTTC	CSAAGHGYTF
TRBD2	TRBJ2-1	TRBV29-1	few	TGCAGCGTTGCTAGCGGGAGGGGTGATGAGCAGTTCTTC	CSVASGRGDEQFF
-	TRBJ1-2	TRBV6-5	-	TGTGCGACCCGAAGGGTCGGAATTGGCTACACCTTC	CATRRVGIGYTF
-	TRBJ2-1	TRBV4-2	few	TGTGCCAGCAGCCAAGCCGGGACCTCCTCTGAGCAGTTCTTC	CASSQAGTSSEQFF
-	TRBJ2-3	TRBV7-7	many	TGTGCTAGCAGCTTACACAGCACAGATACGCAGTATTTT	CASSLHSTDTQYF
-	TRBJ2-7	TRBV12-3/TRBV12-4	many	TGTGCCAGCAGTTTAGTTACGGGTGTGGCTAACGAGCAGTACTTC	CASSLVTGVANEQYF
-	TRBJ2-3	TRBV4-3	many	TGCGCCAGCAGCCAAGGTCTAGCGAGCACAGATACGCAGTATTTT	CASSQGLASTDTQYF
TRBD2	TRBJ2-1	TRBV3-1	many	TGTGCCAGCAGCCTAGGACTAGCGGGACCCCCCCCGTTCTTC	CASSLGLAGPPPFF
-	TRBJ1-5	TRBV10-3	-	TGTGCCATCAGACCCAGGCCCCTCGTAAGCAATCAGCCCCAGCATTTT	CAIRPRPLVSNQPQHF
-	TRBJ1-1	TRBV7-9	-	TGTGCCAGCAGCTTAGGAACAGGGAATACTTTCTTT	CASSLGTGNTFF
-	TRBJ1-2	TRBV20-1	many	TGCAGTGCAAAACTCGTAGGTGGCTACACCTTC	CSAKLVGGYTF
TRBD1	TRBJ2-7	TRBV20-1	-	TGCAGTGCTAGAGATCCGGCGCAGGGGGCCATCGAGCAGTACTTC	CSARDPAQGAIEQYF
TRBD1	TRBJ1-1	TRBV6-5	-	TGTGCCAGCAGTTACCATAGGACAGGCGTTCACACTGAAGCTTTCTTT	CASSYHRTGVHTEAFF
TRBD1	TRBJ1-2	TRBV12-3/TRBV12-4	few	TGTGCCAGCACAGGGACAGGGGGTCCCCTTTATGGCTACACCTTC	CASTGTGGPLYGYTF
TRBD1	TRBJ1-4	TRBV20-1	few	TGCAGTGCTCCGTGGGGGGGCAGGGGGCACGAAAAACTGTTTTTT	CSAPWGGRGHEKLFF
TRBD1	TRBJ1-2	TRBV19	-	TGTGCCAGTATTCCAAGGGACAGCGCGGGCTACACCTTC	CASIPRDSAGYTF
TRBD1	TRBJ2-7	TRBV12-3/TRBV12-4	few	TGTGCCAGCAGCCTTCCGGGACAGCCTTACGAGCAGTACTTC	CASSLPGQPYEQYF